One and the same sample provided the 21 T cell receptor beta chains below, sequenced in a study of beta chain features in type 1 diabetes. As every portion of the isolated RNA was reverse transcribed, the sequencing read expressed TCRB transcripts. Sequenced by immunoSEQ multiplex PCR; TCRdb stores in-frame clones only, minus some. The sample contains 300,000 to 450,000 clones, around an eighth of which appear only once. The sequencing sample was made of naive CD4+ T cells from blood. These receptor sequences come from a man in his late teens or twenties in good health.

This clone has a handful of counts. This rearrangement joins TRBV6-5 to TRBJ1-4; D unclear. The germline V gene has CDR1 MNHEY and CDR2 SVGAGI. V shed 2 bases and J shed 3 bases, with 10 bases lying between them. This CDR3 is 15 amino acids long. The DNA of the CDR3 is TGTGCCAGCAGTTACCGAGGGTTTGCTAATGAAAAACTGTTTTTT. This encodes CASSYRGFANEKLFF.

The chain carries TRBV30 and TRBJ1-2; tentatively, D is TRBD1 (5 bases). This CDR3 comprises 11 residues. Germline lookup yields CDR1 GTSNPN and CDR2 SVGIG (reference sequence). The V end was cut by 0 bases, the J end by 8 bases, with 7 bases between. In DNA, the CDR3 is TGTGCCTGGAGTGTACAGGTGGGCTACACCTTC. Encoded protein: CAWSVQVGYTF.

This rearrangement joins TRBV7-9 to TRBJ2-5; possibly TRBD1 for D (5 bases). Germline V lookup: CDR1 SEHNR, CDR2 FQNEAQ (reference sequence). V was trimmed by 7 bases and J by 5 bases, leaving 26 bases between them. The CDR3 has 17 amino acids. Here the CDR3 reads CASTTLGPGIFVETQYF. CDR3 sequence (DNA): TGTGCCAGCACCACGTTGGGGCCAGGGATTTTTGTGGAGACCCAGTACTTC. Together with reference TRBV7-9 and TRBJ2-5, the CDR3 gives the full variable domain: DTGVSQNPRHKITKRGQNVTFRCDPISEHNRLYWYRQTLGQGPEFLTYFQNEAQLEKSRLLSDRFSAERPKGSFSTLEIQRTEQGDSAMYLCASTTLGPGIFVETQYFGPGTRLLVL.

The chain is built from TRBV6-1 and TRBJ2-1; no firm D call. The CDR3 loop spans 16 amino acids. The V and J ends lost 1 base and 0 bases respectively, with 10 bases between them. Germline V gene lookup returns CDR1 MNHNS and CDR2 SASEGT. Written as DNA, the CDR3 is TGTGCCAGCAGTGAAGGACTCCCGAGCTCCTACAATGAGCAGTTCTTC. This sequence encodes CASSEGLPSSYNEQFF.

This clone was seen more than once but under ten times. The chain recombines TRBV28 with TRBJ2-5; 10 bases align to TRBD2. The CDR3 loop spans 17 amino acids. V shed 6 bases, J shed 7 bases, and the junction held 17 bases outside the gene matches. Germline CDR1 is MDHEN and CDR2 is SYDVKM. The CDR3 reads CASRSLAGAGGIATQYF. The CDR3 DNA reads as TGTGCCAGCAGATCTCTAGCGGGAGCCGGCGGTATCGCGACCCAGTACTTC.

The chain combines TRBV7-6 with TRBJ1-3; D not resolved. V lost 8 bases, J lost 4 bases, and 6 bases lay in between. CDR3 length: 11 amino acids. CDR1 and CDR2 from the germline V gene are SGHVS and FNYEAQ. The CDR3, as DNA: TGTGCCAGCGCGCCAGGAAACACCATATATTTT. Translating it yields CASAPGNTIYF.

The gene calls are TRBV5-1 and TRBJ2-2, with TRBD1 as a possible D gene (6 bases). This CDR3 region has 15 residues. V gave up 4 bases and J gave up 2 bases, with 12 bases separating them. Germline loops: CDR1 SGHRS, CDR2 YFSETQ. CDR3 protein: CASSPGQINTGELFF. CDR3 DNA: TGCGCCAGCAGCCCCGGACAGATAAACACCGGGGAGCTGTTTTTT.

The chain links TRBV30 to TRBJ1-1; the D gene is possibly TRBD1 (6 bases). The CDR3 contains 11 residues. Trimming took off 7 bases at V and 4 bases at J, with 10 bases between the two ends. From germline, CDR1 is GTSNPN and CDR2 SVGIG (reference sequence). The CDR3 here is CAFRGGTEAFF. The CDR3 DNA reads as TGTGCCTTCAGGGGCGGCACTGAAGCTTTCTTT.

This clone appeared a few times. The V call is TRBV4-1, the J call TRBJ2-1, with D possibly matching TRBD2 (5 bases). The CDR3 totals 14 residues. V was trimmed by 3 bases and J by 7 bases, leaving 13 bases between them. Per germline, CDR1 MGHRA and CDR2 YSYEKL. CDR3 protein: CASSHPTTNNEQFF. CDR3 DNA: TGCGCCAGCAGCCACCCGACGACTAATAATGAGCAGTTCTTC.

V and J are TRBV28 and TRBJ2-7, with 8 bases lining up with TRBD1. V dropped 5 bases and J dropped 3; count of bases not matched to a gene: 3. Germline lookup yields CDR1 MDHEN and CDR2 SYDVKM. This CDR3 has 13 amino acids. CDR3 nucleotide sequence: TGTGCCAGCAGTGGGGGACAGGACTACGAGCAGTACTTC. Protein sequence: CASSGGQDYEQYF.

J is TRBJ2-1 and V is TRBV11-3; D is possibly TRBD2 (7 bases). Germline CDR1 and CDR2: SGHNT and YENEEA. This CDR3 comprises 15 residues. V gave up 5 bases and J gave up 9 bases, with 20 bases separating them. CDR3: CASSPQAGGGGEQFF. The CDR3 bases are TGTGCCAGCAGCCCACAGGCCGGGGGAGGGGGTGAGCAGTTCTTC.

The chain employs TRBV5-6 and TRBJ1-4; D may be TRBD1 (5 bases). Trimming left V 0 bases short and J 7 bases short, with 13 bases between. The germline V gene has CDR1 SGHDT and CDR2 YYEEEE. CDR3 length: 15 residues. CDR3 sequence reads: CASSLEGRAGEKLFF. CDR3 DNA sequence: TGTGCCAGCAGCTTGGAGGGCAGGGCTGGTGAAAAACTGTTTTTT.

This chain links TRBV29-1 with TRBJ1-2; 9 positions match TRBD1. With 7 bases clipped from V and 4 bases from J, the junction kept 13 bases outside the gene matches. This CDR3 spans 15 amino acids. Germline V gene sequence: CDR1 SQVTM, CDR2 ANQGSEA. CDR3 nucleotide sequence: TGCAGCGGGGAGGGACAGGGATATAACGGCTATGGCTACACCTTC. Its translation is CSGEGQGYNGYGYTF.

This clone has only a few counts. V usage is TRBV7-3 and J usage is TRBJ1-5, with 7 nucleotides matching TRBD1. Germline V CDR1 and CDR2: SGHTA, FQGTGA. Trimming removed 5 bases from V and 5 bases from J; junction bases left unmatched: 6. The length of the CDR3 is 14 residues. DNA of the CDR3: TGTGCCAGCAGCCCTACAGGGGCGGATCAGCCCCAGCATTTT. It codes for CASSPTGADQPQHF. The variable domain in full, completed from reference TRBV7-3 and TRBJ1-5, reads GAGVSQTPSNKVTEKGKYVELRCDPISGHTALYWYRQSLGQGPEFLIYFQGTGAADDSGLPNDRFFAVRPEGSVSTLKIQRTERGDSAVYLCASSPTGADQPQHFGDGTRLSIL.

This clone was picked up a small number of times. This chain links TRBV4-1 with TRBJ1-1; TRBD1 might be the D (5 bases). CDR3 size: 13 residues. Trimming stripped 4 bases from V and 5 bases from J, with 11 bases between. The germline gives CDR1 MGHRA, CDR2 YSYEKL. CDR3 in DNA: TGCGCCAGCAGCCTGGAAGGGGATACTGAAGCTTTCTTT. As protein: CASSLEGDTEAFF.

CDR3 loop: CATSSGRGQTGGTETQYF. The CDR3 DNA sequence: TGTGCCACCAGCAGTGGGAGAGGACAGACCGGGGGGACAGAGACCCAGTACTTC. The chain joins TRBV15 to TRBJ2-5; D perhaps matches TRBD2 (7 bases). This CDR3 is 18 amino acids long. Trimming pared 3 bases from V and 4 bases from J, leaving 24 bases between. The V gene's germline CDR1 is LNHNV and CDR2 YYDKDF (reference sequence).

V usage is TRBV7-3 and J usage is TRBJ1-2; D gene uncertain. Germline values: CDR1 SGHTA, CDR2 FQGTGA. The length of the CDR3 is 15 residues. Trimming pared 3 bases from V and 4 bases from J, leaving 15 bases between. The CDR3: CASSFTVDEGYGYTF. In nucleotides, the CDR3 is TGTGCCAGCAGCTTTACCGTTGACGAGGGCTATGGCTACACCTTC. The variable domain in full, completed from reference TRBV7-3 and TRBJ1-2, reads GAGVSQTPSNKVTEKGKYVELRCDPISGHTALYWYRQSLGQGPEFLIYFQGTGAADDSGLPNDRFFAVRPEGSVSTLKIQRTERGDSAVYLCASSFTVDEGYGYTFGSGTRLTVV.

This clone was counted a few times. This chain links TRBV7-2 with TRBJ2-3; 13 nucleotides align to TRBD2. Trimming at V came to 1 base and at J to 0 bases, leaving 4 bases not matched to a gene. This CDR3 is built from 18 residues. Germline V gives CDR1 SGHTA, CDR2 FQGNSA. DNA of the CDR3: TGTGCCAGCAGCTTAGGACTAGCGGGGGGACCTAGCACAGATACGCAGTATTTT. The encoded protein is CASSLGLAGGPSTDTQYF.

This clone was detected a few times. J is TRBJ2-3 and V is TRBV28, with 10 bases matching TRBD2. Per the germline V gene, CDR1 is MDHEN and CDR2 is SYDVKM. The V gene end was trimmed by 5 bases and the J gene end by 3 bases; junction bases not matched to a gene: 14. The CDR3 consists of 18 residues. The DNA of the CDR3 is TGTGCCAGCAGTACCCCATCCCTGGCTAGCGGGGGAACAGATACGCAGTATTTT. Translating it yields CASSTPSLASGGTDTQYF.

J is TRBJ2-7 and V is TRBV27; TRBD1 might be the D (5 bases). Germline V lookup: CDR1 MNHEY, CDR2 SMNVEV (reference sequence). The V and J ends lost 0 bases and 4 bases respectively, with 13 bases between them. The CDR3 covers 15 residues. CDR3 region: CASSLSGRVGYEQYF. The CDR3 region has the DNA TGTGCCAGCAGTTTATCGGGCAGGGTCGGTTACGAGCAGTACTTC.

This clone was observed a few times. The J gene is TRBJ2-7, the V gene TRBV6-5; a weak D match, TRBD2 (5 bases). CDR1 MNHEY and CDR2 SVGAGI come from the germline V gene. V was shortened by 8 bases and J by 5 bases, with 19 bases between the two germline ends. The CDR3 runs to 14 residues. CDR3 region: CASCRLASYDEQYF. CDR3 in DNA: TGTGCCAGCTGCCGCTTGGCTAGCTACGACGAGCAGTACTTC.